The 21 T cell receptor beta chains in this list originate from one sample, sequenced in a study of regulatory T cells in long-lasting Graves disease. Relying on iRepertoire HTBI primers and Arm-PCR of CDR3 regions, the team built TCR beta libraries. In TCRdb, the multiplex PCR reads were re-called with MiXCR into one record per CDR3 protein. The sample lists about 440,000 distinct CDR3 sequences, 16% occurring once. Time point: newly diagnosed GD, antithyroid drugs for less than 3 months. Scientists built the TCR library using RNA that was extracted from PBMCs. This sample was shared with a second study, whose subject was T cells in Graves' hyperthyroidism and ophthalmopathy.

The sequencing here drew on peripheral blood mononuclear cells (PBMCs), taken at new diagnosis, from a patient treated with antithyroid drugs. These receptors were taken from a woman aged 25 to 39 with Graves disease.

This clonotype was detected many times. The V and J genes are TRBV24-1 and TRBJ2-1, with a tentative D call TRBD1 (6 bases). Trimming removed 6 bases from V and 2 bases from J, with 10 bases in between. This CDR3 has 14 residues. Germline CDR1 and CDR2: KGHDR and SFDVKD. This chain's CDR3 is CATSFGQPYNEQFF. CDR3 nucleotide sequence: TGTGCCACCAGTTTCGGACAGCCCTACAATGAGCAGTTCTTC.

This clonotype was recorded many times. This chain joins TRBV3-1 and TRBJ2-3, with D perhaps matching TRBD2 (6 bases). This CDR3 has 15 amino acids. The V end lost 8 bases, the J end lost 3 bases, and 18 bases lay between the germline ends. Germline assignment: CDR1 LGHDT and CDR2 YNNKEL (reference sequence). CDR3 sequence: CASGGIGALTDTQYF. Here the CDR3 DNA reads TGTGCCAGCGGAGGGATAGGAGCGTTGACAGATACGCAGTATTTT.

Details on this clonotype: A much larger clone lies a single base off, so this may be a read error. This chain joins TRBV28 and TRBJ1-4, with unresolved D. The germline V and J ends were trimmed by 6 bases and 8 bases, with 7 bases remaining between them. This CDR3 spans 11 amino acids. Germline loops: CDR1 MDHEN, CDR2 SYDVKM. CDR3 DNA: TGTGCCAGCAGGCACGGGGAAAAACTGTTTTTT. Amino acid sequence: CASRHGEKLFF.

This clonotype was recorded a few times. The V and J genes are TRBV18 and TRBJ1-3, with 7 positions matching TRBD1. V shed 6 bases and J 4 bases; nucleotides not matched to a gene: 3. The germline V gene encodes CDR1 KGHSH and CDR2 LQKENI. This CDR3 contains 13 residues. DNA of the CDR3: TGTGCCAGCTCCCTGGACAGGGGAAACACCATATATTTT. Protein: CASSLDRGNTIYF. Combining the CDR3 with reference TRBV18 and TRBJ1-3 gives the whole variable domain NAGVMQNPRHLVRRRGQEARLRCSPMKGHSHVYWYRQLPEEGLKFMVYLQKENIIDESGMPKERFSAEFPKEGPSILRIQQVVRGDSAAYFCASSLDRGNTIYFGEGSWLTVV.

As to this clonotype: A much larger clone sits a single nucleotide away, making a read error possible. The chain recombines TRBV11-2 with TRBJ1-2, with D tentatively TRBD1 (5 bases). The length of the CDR3 is 15 residues. Germline V lookup: CDR1 SGHAT, CDR2 FQNNGV. CDR3 amino acids: CASSLAGTGVYGCTF. The CDR3, as DNA: TGTGCCAGCAGCTTAGCCGGGACTGGGGTCTATGGCTGCACCTTC.

This clonotype was observed at least ten times. The CDR3 coding sequence is TGTGCCAGCAGCTCGACACTAGCTACCTACGAGCAGTACTTC. This encodes CASSSTLATYEQYF. The chain joins TRBV7-6 to TRBJ2-7; D is perhaps TRBD2 (6 bases). CDR1 and CDR2 (germline): SGHVS, FNYEAQ. V was pared by 4 bases and J by 2 bases, with 12 bases between. This CDR3 has 14 residues.

Ten or more counts support this clonotype. The chain uses TRBV30 and TRBJ1-2; 8 positions agree with TRBD1. The CDR3 covers 14 residues. Germline CDR1 and CDR2: GTSNPN and SVGIG (reference sequence). Trimming removed 1 base from V and 4 bases from J; junction bases left unmatched: 5. This chain's CDR3 is CAWSGGQGPYGYTF. The CDR3 bases are TGTGCCTGGAGTGGAGGACAGGGCCCCTATGGCTACACCTTC.

Regarding this clonotype: Since a much larger clone is just one base distant, this may be a read error. The CDR3, as DNA: TGTGCCAGCTCACCATCTCCTCCGAGCTCTGGAAAGACCATATATTTT. It codes for CASSPSPPSSGKTIYF. The rearrangement uses TRBV18 and TRBJ1-3; D is undetermined. The CDR3 sequence is 16 residues long. Germline V gene data show CDR1 as KGHSH and CDR2 as LQKENI. Complete variable domain (other parts from reference TRBV18 and TRBJ1-3): NAGVMQNPRHLVRRRGQEARLRCSPMKGHSHVYWYRQLPEEGLKFMVYLQKENIIDESGMPKERFSAEFPKEGPSILRIQQVVRGDSAAYFCASSPSPPSSGKTIYFGEGSWLTVV.

This clonotype showed up just a few times. This chain uses TRBV30 with TRBJ1-1; 8 bases are shared with TRBD1. V gave up 2 bases and J gave up 11 bases; unmatched junction bases: 10. Germline-derived CDR1 and CDR2 are GTSNPN and SVGIG (reference sequence). This CDR3 is 13 amino acids long. CDR3 region: CAWSPTGAPTAFF. The CDR3, as DNA: TGTGCCTGGAGTCCGACAGGGGCCCCTACGGCTTTCTTT.

At least ten counts were recorded for this clonotype. This sequence joins TRBV3-1 and TRBJ1-1; D uncertain. This CDR3 has 13 amino acids. V lost 5 bases and J lost 3, with 10 bases in between. Germline CDR1 and CDR2: LGHDT and YNNKEL (reference sequence). The DNA for the CDR3 is TGTGCCAGCAGCGTTCGGACGGACACTGAAGCTTTCTTT. Translating gives CASSVRTDTEAFF.

This clonotype was observed a handful of times. The chain carries TRBV16 and TRBJ2-7; the match to TRBD2 covers 13 bases. CDR1 and CDR2 from the germline V gene are KGHSY and FQNENV. V was pared by 5 bases and J by 3 bases, with 10 bases of the junction left unmatched. CDR3 length: 17 amino acids. In DNA form, the CDR3 reads TGTGCCAGCAGCTCCCATACAGGGACTAGCGGGATCTACGAGCAGTACTTC. This gives the protein CASSSHTGTSGIYEQYF.

This clonotype was detected ten times or more. The chain couples TRBV20-1 to TRBJ2-1, with D maybe TRBD2 (6 bases). The CDR3 length is 13 residues. Germline V gene data show CDR1 as DFQATT and CDR2 as SNEGSKA (reference sequence). The germline V and J ends were trimmed by 6 bases and 3 bases, with 12 bases remaining between them. The CDR3 is CSARTKSYNEQFF. The CDR3 nucleotides read TGCAGTGCAAGGACTAAAAGCTACAATGAGCAGTTCTTC.

This clonotype occurred many times. The rearrangement uses TRBV15 and TRBJ1-3; D remains unclear. Trimming removed 0 bases at V and 2 bases at J, with 5 bases between. This CDR3 region has 14 residues. Germline V CDR1 and CDR2: LNHNV, YYDKDF (reference sequence). For the CDR3, the DNA is TGTGCCACCAGCAGAGATTGGGCTGGAAACACCATATATTTT. Encoded protein: CATSRDWAGNTIYF.

This clonotype was counted ten times or more. The chain carries TRBV5-1 and TRBJ2-1, with D perhaps TRBD2 (5 bases). Germline V gives CDR1 SGHRS, CDR2 YFSETQ. The ends were cut back, 1 base at V and 7 bases at J, with 12 bases in the middle. This CDR3 region has 14 residues. In nucleotides, the CDR3 is TGCGCCAGCAGCTTGAGACTACCTGGAAATGAGCAGTTCTTC. Its protein product is CASSLRLPGNEQFF.

This clonotype was seen repeatedly, ten times or more. The V and J genes are TRBV20-1 and TRBJ2-1, with TRBD2 as a possible D gene (5 bases). Per germline, CDR1 DFQATT and CDR2 SNEGSKA (reference sequence). V lost 5 bases and J 13 bases, leaving 9 bases between the germline ends. The CDR3 has 9 amino acids. Here the CDR3 reads CSARLAQFF. The DNA of the CDR3 is TGCAGTGCTCGGCTAGCCCAGTTCTTC.

This clonotype has only a few counts. The CDR3 region has the DNA TGTGCCAGCACCGCCGGCCGGACAGGGCTTCGCGAGCAGTACTTC. The encoded protein is CASTAGRTGLREQYF. The chain combines TRBV27 with TRBJ2-7; TRBD1 agrees at 8 bases. The CDR3 has 15 residues. V was clipped by 7 bases and J by 6 bases; unmatched bases: 14. Germline lookup yields CDR1 MNHEY and CDR2 SMNVEV (reference sequence).

The chain combines TRBV9 with TRBJ1-2, with a weak D call TRBD1 (6 bases). V was trimmed by 2 bases and J by 5 bases, leaving 19 bases between them. The CDR3 sequence is 16 residues long. The V gene's germline CDR1 is SGDLS and CDR2 YYNGEE. CDR3 bases: TGTGCCAGCAGCGTCGGGGCACGGGGGCCAGAGTATGGCTACACCTTC. Residues: CASSVGARGPEYGYTF.

To note about this clonotype: A much bigger clone sits one base away, suggesting this may be a read error. The chain uses TRBV12-5 and TRBJ2-5, with 9 bases matching TRBD1. V lost 4 bases and J lost 11; bases outside the gene matches: 17. The CDR3 is 16 amino acids. Germline V CDR1 and CDR2: LGHNT, FRNRAP. Here the CDR3 DNA reads TGTGCTAGTGGTTCCGCGGACAGGGGCTCCTACAATGAGCAGTACTTC. It encodes CASGSADRGSYNEQYF.

This clonotype was recorded many times. This chain joins TRBV20-1 and TRBJ1-2, with 9 bases fitting TRBD1. The CDR3 length is 16 residues. The ends lost 6 bases at V and 0 bases at J; junction bases unmatched: 11. Germline CDR1 and CDR2: DFQATT and SNEGSKA (reference sequence). CDR3 sequence: CSAPRTGVLANYGYTF. The CDR3 region has the DNA TGCAGTGCCCCGCGGACAGGGGTCCTAGCTAACTATGGCTACACCTTC.

The CDR3 sequence: CSARDMGILSADEQFF. The CDR3 DNA sequence: TGCAGTGCTAGAGATATGGGGATTTTGAGCGCGGATGAGCAGTTCTTC. This sequence joins TRBV20-1 and TRBJ2-1, with D uncertain. With 0 bases removed from V and 8 bases from J, the gap between germline ends came to 20 bases. Germline V lookup: CDR1 DFQATT, CDR2 SNEGSKA (reference sequence). The length of the CDR3 is 16 residues.

This clonotype was seen repeatedly, ten times or more. The chain recombines TRBV18 with TRBJ2-5, with D possibly matching TRBD1 (6 bases). Germline lookup yields CDR1 KGHSH and CDR2 LQKENI. The V and J ends lost 3 bases and 5 bases respectively, with 13 bases between them. The CDR3 has 14 amino acids. CDR3 amino acids: CASSPPGQRETQYF. CDR3 nucleotides: TGTGCCAGCTCACCCCCCGGACAGAGGGAGACCCAGTACTTC. Full variable domain (outside the CDR3, taken from reference TRBV18 and TRBJ2-5): NAGVMQNPRHLVRRRGQEARLRCSPMKGHSHVYWYRQLPEEGLKFMVYLQKENIIDESGMPKERFSAEFPKEGPSILRIQQVVRGDSAAYFCASSPPGQRETQYFGPGTRLLVL.